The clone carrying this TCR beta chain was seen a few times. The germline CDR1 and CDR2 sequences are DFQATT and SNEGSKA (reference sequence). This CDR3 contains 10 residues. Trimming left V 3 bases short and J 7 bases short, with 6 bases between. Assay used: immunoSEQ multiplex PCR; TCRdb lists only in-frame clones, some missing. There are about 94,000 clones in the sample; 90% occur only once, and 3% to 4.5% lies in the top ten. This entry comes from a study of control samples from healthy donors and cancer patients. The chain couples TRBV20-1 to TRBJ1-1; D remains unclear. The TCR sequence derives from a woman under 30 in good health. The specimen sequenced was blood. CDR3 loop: CSARDGEAFF. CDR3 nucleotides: TGCAGTGCTAGGGACGGTGAAGCTTTCTTT.